The entry that follows covers one TCR beta chain sequence. Its antigen is still unknown. J was trimmed by 10 bases and V by 6 bases; bases with no gene match: 12. This CDR3 is built from 15 residues. From germline, CDR1 is MDHEN and CDR2 SYDVKM. The data were obtained in a study of T cell repertoires in cytomegalovirus infection. Whole-study findings and limits: Summed frequency of shared TCR beta families picked out CMV carriers who also had the relevant HLA.

TCRdb processed the reads anew with MiXCR; each CDR3 protein has one entry. Of some 600,000 distinct CDR3 sequences in the sample, 20% to 30% are singletons; the top ten hold 6.5% to 10%. Sequencing was performed on CD8+ T cells from PBMCs. The TCR originated in a human donor in good health (CMV status not recorded). Some clones in this sample may be carry-over from other donors' samples. V is TRBV28 and J is TRBJ2-6; 7 bases match TRBD1. The CDR3 sequence is CASRVRPGQRNVLTF. The DNA for the CDR3 is TGTGCCAGCAGGGTACGACCGGGACAGAGAAACGTCCTGACTTTC.